These T cell receptor beta chains were read from a single sample in a study of control samples from healthy donors and cancer patients. Produced via immunoSEQ multiplex PCR; TCRdb's table is partial and in-frame only. The data hold approximately 110,000 clones, with approximately 90% observed a single time. Sequenced input: blood. The origin of the receptors is a woman aged 18-30 years in good health. Each CDR3 is given with its conserved first and last residue. D genes are given only for firm matches. Clone size is given for some rows only: seen once, a few or many times, or a class if the clone is expanded.

TGTGCCAGCAGTGCTACAGGGGGCTTTGAGCCCCAGCATTTT	CASSATGGFEPQHF	once	TRBV27	TRBJ1-5	TRBD1
TGTGCCAGCAGTTACCTCGGGGGGCGGATTGATACTGAAGCTTTCTTT	CASSYLGGRIDTEAFF	few	TRBV6-2/TRBV6-3	TRBJ1-1	-
TGTGCTAGTGGTGGACAGGTCGGTAGTATAGCTTTCTTT	CASGGQVGSIAFF	-	TRBV12-5	TRBJ1-1	TRBD1
TGTGCCAGCAGCGCCGGTGAGGACAGTGAGACCCAGTACTTC	CASSAGEDSETQYF	-	TRBV6-5	TRBJ2-5	-
TGTGTCAGCAGTCCCTTTGGCGCGAACACCGGGGAGCTGTTTTTT	CVSSPFGANTGELFF	-	TRBV6-5	TRBJ2-2	-
TGTGCCAGCGGACGGACTACTATCTCTGGGGCCAACGTCCTGACTTTC	CASGRTTISGANVLTF	once	TRBV3-1/TRBV3-2	TRBJ2-6	-
TGTGCCAGCCGTCCCGGCGGGCTCGTCAAATACGAGCAGTACTTC	CASRPGGLVKYEQYF	-	TRBV27	TRBJ2-7	-
TGTGCCAGTACCCGTTTGACAGGGAACATGAACACTGAAGCTTTCTTT	CASTRLTGNMNTEAFF	-	TRBV19	TRBJ1-1	TRBD1
TGTGCCAGCAGTCTGTCGTATGGGACTAGCGGGCGACTTCCTTGGGAGCAGTACTTC	CASSLSYGTSGRLPWEQYF	once	TRBV5-4	TRBJ2-7	TRBD2
TGCGCCAGCAGCTTACTAGCGGGGGGCTCAAACCCACAAGAGACCCAGTACTTC	CASSLLAGGSNPQETQYF	once	TRBV5-1	TRBJ2-5	TRBD2
TGTGCCAGCAGCCAAGATTTCAGTCCATGGACTGAAGCTTTCTTT	CASSQDFSPWTEAFF	-	TRBV14	TRBJ1-1	-
TGTGCCAGCAGCCAAGATGGGGGGCCGGGGGCCTTCGAGCAGTACTTC	CASSQDGGPGAFEQYF	-	TRBV4-2	TRBJ2-7	-
TGTGCCAGCAGCTTGACCAGGGGCCGCTGGGGGCACGAGCAGTACTTC	CASSLTRGRWGHEQYF	-	TRBV5-8	TRBJ2-7	-
TGTGCCAGCAGCCTAGGAGGGAGTTCTAGGTACGAGCAGTACTTC	CASSLGGSSRYEQYF	-	TRBV7-8	TRBJ2-7	-
TGTGCCAGCAGCCGCGGTCATGGAGGGAGTCAAGCTTTCTTT	CASSRGHGGSQAFF	-	TRBV7-2	TRBJ1-1	-
TGTGCCAGCAGCCCCGGGTGGGAGCCGCCTCGCGAGCAGTACTTC	CASSPGWEPPREQYF	-	TRBV9	TRBJ2-7	-
TGTGCCAGCAGCTTAGCTGGAAGGACAGACAGCTTAGGAGGGGCTTTCTTT	CASSLAGRTDSLGGAFF	-	TRBV11-2	TRBJ1-1	-
TGTGCCGGCAGCTCTCGAGGGGACAGAGCTTGGGAGACCCAGTACTTC	CAGSSRGDRAWETQYF	-	TRBV7-6	TRBJ2-5	TRBD1
TGTGCCAGCAGCCCTTGGGACAGTTCGAACGGGGAGCTGTTTTTT	CASSPWDSSNGELFF	-	TRBV7-2	TRBJ2-2	TRBD1
TGTGCCACCAGTGATTTTTTTGGGACTAGCGGGGGGAACACAGATACGCAGTATTTT	CATSDFFGTSGGNTDTQYF	few	TRBV24-1	TRBJ2-3	TRBD2
TGTGCCAGCAGTGAGGGCAGGGTGGATACGCAGTATTTT	CASSEGRVDTQYF	once	TRBV6-4	TRBJ2-3	-
TGTGCCAGCAGTTTAGACAGGGGGCTAGGACAGCCCCAGCATTTT	CASSLDRGLGQPQHF	-	TRBV27	TRBJ1-5	TRBD1
TGTGCCTGGAGTGGGGACAGGGGGACCTATGGCTACACCTTC	CAWSGDRGTYGYTF	-	TRBV30	TRBJ1-2	TRBD1
TGTGCCAGCAGGGAGACTAGCGGGGGGAATACGCAGTATTTT	CASRETSGGNTQYF	-	TRBV2	TRBJ2-3	TRBD2
TGTGCCAGCAGCTTAGTAGCCGGGACAGGGATGGCTAACTATGGCTACACCTTC	CASSLVAGTGMANYGYTF	-	TRBV7-2	TRBJ1-2	TRBD1
TGTGCCAGCAGTGACATGGGGCGAAAATACGAGCAGTACTTC	CASSDMGRKYEQYF	-	TRBV2	TRBJ2-7	-
TGTGCCAGCTCACCTTTGATAGGGGTCAGCATGAACACTGAAGCTTTCTTT	CASSPLIGVSMNTEAFF	-	TRBV18	TRBJ1-1	-
TGCGCCAGCAGCTTTGCGGGGGCCAACACCGGGGAGCTGTTTTTT	CASSFAGANTGELFF	-	TRBV5-1	TRBJ2-2	-
TGTGCCAGCAGCCGAGGTCGAGGTCCAGGACAATCCTATAATTCACCCCTCCACTTT	CASSRGRGPGQSYNSPLHF	few	TRBV7-8	TRBJ1-6	-
TGCGCCAGCAGCTTGGCAGCCCTAGCGGGTCACAATGAGCAGTTCTTC	CASSLAALAGHNEQFF	-	TRBV5-1	TRBJ2-1	TRBD2
TGTGCCAGCAGTTTTGGCAGCAGAGCTGAAGCTTTCTTT	CASSFGSRAEAFF	-	TRBV28	TRBJ1-1	-
TGTGCCAGCAGTCCCGGACTTGGACCCCTGGGGACCCAGTACTTC	CASSPGLGPLGTQYF	-	TRBV6-2/TRBV6-3	TRBJ2-5	-
TGTGCCAGTAGTCCTAGCGGGAGAACGAACACCGGGGAGCTGTTTTTT	CASSPSGRTNTGELFF	-	TRBV19	TRBJ2-2	TRBD2
TGTGCCTGGAACGAGTTGAACACTGAAGCTTTCTTT	CAWNELNTEAFF	once	TRBV30	TRBJ1-1	-
TGTGCCACCAGTGACCCGGGACAGGGGCGTAACAATGAGCAGTTCTTC	CATSDPGQGRNNEQFF	-	TRBV24-1	TRBJ2-1	TRBD1
TGTGCCAGCAGCTTGGGAACCCGAAACACCATATATTTT	CASSLGTRNTIYF	-	TRBV5-4	TRBJ1-3	-
TGTGCCACCGGACAGGGGGCGACAGATACGCAGTATTTT	CATGQGATDTQYF	once	TRBV24-1	TRBJ2-3	TRBD1
TGTGCCAGCAGCTTGGATCTAGCGGGGGGTTACGAGCAGTACTTC	CASSLDLAGGYEQYF	-	TRBV5-5	TRBJ2-7	TRBD2
TGCGCCAGCAGTGTTGGGACTAGTCGTGAGCAGTTCTTC	CASSVGTSREQFF	-	TRBV10-2	TRBJ2-1	TRBD2
TGTGTCAGAAGCTTAGTTGTACGGCCCGTCCAAGAGACCCAGTACTTC	CVRSLVVRPVQETQYF	-	TRBV7-5	TRBJ2-5	-
TGTGCCAGCAGTCCCCAAGGTACCGGGGAGCTGTTTTTT	CASSPQGTGELFF	few	TRBV3-1/TRBV3-2	TRBJ2-2	-
TGCGCCAGCAGCTTTGGGGCGACAGGGTGGAAGGGAAACACCATATATTTT	CASSFGATGWKGNTIYF	-	TRBV5-1	TRBJ1-3	TRBD1
TGTGCCAGCAGACGACTGGGGGCATCCTACGAGCAGTACTTC	CASRRLGASYEQYF	-	TRBV28	TRBJ2-7	-
TGTGCCAGCAGCACGACAGGGCCGGGAGGGGCCCAGTACTTC	CASSTTGPGGAQYF	-	TRBV5-4	TRBJ2-5	-
TGTGCCAGCAGCTTAGAGGCCGGGACAGTGACCGAGCAGTACTTC	CASSLEAGTVTEQYF	-	TRBV13	TRBJ2-7	TRBD1